Included here is one T cell receptor beta chain sequence, with context. As yet, its antigen is unknown. This entry comes from a study of a mutant IDH1 vaccine in newly diagnosed glioma. Study context: The study gave patients eight vaccinations in weeks 1, 3, 5, 7, 11, 15, 19, 23.

This CDR3 has 18 amino acids. Germline assignment: CDR1 SGHNT and CDR2 YENEEA. J was trimmed by 1 base and V by 5 bases; bases with no gene match: 11. Time point given: week 23, last vaccination. Every single dose of the vaccine, 300 ug of mutant IDH1 20-mer peptide, came with topical imiquimod. The donors' diagnosis was new WHO grade 3 or 4 astrocytoma that was IDH1-mutant and ATRX-lost. The table came from immunoSEQ multiplex PCR; TCRdb's copy has only in-frame clones and leaves some out. The sample gives about 43,000 clones, approximately 84% of which show up once; around 2.5% is in the top ten. The V gene is TRBV11-3, the J gene TRBJ1-1; 12 nucleotides align to TRBD1. Sequences were derived from PBMCs, sampled from a glioma patient whose treatment included an IDH1 peptide vaccine. The receptor was derived from a woman in her late teens or twenties with glioma. Some clones in this sample may be carry-over from other donors' samples. This CDR3 reads CASSPGLGTGGENTEAFF. CDR3 in DNA: TGTGCCAGCAGCCCGGGGCTCGGGACAGGGGGCGAGAACACTGAAGCTTTCTTT.